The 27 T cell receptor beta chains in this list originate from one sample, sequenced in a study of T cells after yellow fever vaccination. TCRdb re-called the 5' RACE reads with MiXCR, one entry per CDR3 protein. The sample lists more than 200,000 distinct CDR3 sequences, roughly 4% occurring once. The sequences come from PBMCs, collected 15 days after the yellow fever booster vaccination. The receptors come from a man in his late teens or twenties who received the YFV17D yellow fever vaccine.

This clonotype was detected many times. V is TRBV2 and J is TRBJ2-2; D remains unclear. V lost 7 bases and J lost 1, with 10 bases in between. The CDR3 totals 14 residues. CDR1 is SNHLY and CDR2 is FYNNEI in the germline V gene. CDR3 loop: CASTVSRNTGELFF. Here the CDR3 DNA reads TGTGCCAGCACCGTGAGTAGGAACACCGGGGAGCTGTTTTTT.

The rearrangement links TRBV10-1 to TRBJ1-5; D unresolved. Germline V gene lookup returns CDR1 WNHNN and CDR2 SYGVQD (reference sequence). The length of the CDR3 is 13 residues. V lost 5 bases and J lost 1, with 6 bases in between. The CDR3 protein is CASSRRSNQPQHF. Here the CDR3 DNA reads TGCGCCAGCAGTCGGCGGAGCAATCAGCCCCAGCATTTT.

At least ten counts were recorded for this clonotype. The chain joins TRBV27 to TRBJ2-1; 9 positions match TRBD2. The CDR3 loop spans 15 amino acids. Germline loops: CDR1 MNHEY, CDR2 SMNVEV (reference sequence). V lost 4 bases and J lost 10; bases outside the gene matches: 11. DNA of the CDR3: TGTGCCAGCAGTTCCCCCGCTAGCGGGGTGGGGGAGCAGTTCTTC. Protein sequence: CASSSPASGVGEQFF.

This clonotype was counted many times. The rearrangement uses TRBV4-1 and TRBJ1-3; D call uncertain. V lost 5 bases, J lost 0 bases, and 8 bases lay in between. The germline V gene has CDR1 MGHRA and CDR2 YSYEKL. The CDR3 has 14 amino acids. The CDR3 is CASSSPRSGNTIYF. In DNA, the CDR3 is TGCGCCAGCAGCTCCCCCCGCTCTGGAAACACCATATATTTT.

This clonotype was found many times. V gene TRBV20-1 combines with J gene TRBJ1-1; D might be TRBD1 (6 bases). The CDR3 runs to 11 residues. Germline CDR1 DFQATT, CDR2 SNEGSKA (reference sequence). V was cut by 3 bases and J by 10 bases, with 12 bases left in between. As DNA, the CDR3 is TGCAGTGCTAGTGGCGGGACAACAGCTTTCTTT. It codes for CSASGGTTAFF.

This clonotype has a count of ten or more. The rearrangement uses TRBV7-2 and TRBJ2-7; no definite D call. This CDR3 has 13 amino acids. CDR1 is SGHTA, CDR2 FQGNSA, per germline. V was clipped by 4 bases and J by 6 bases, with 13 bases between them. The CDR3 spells CASSSTTRREQYV. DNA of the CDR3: TGTGCCAGCAGCTCCACGACGCGGCGCGAGCAGTACGTC.

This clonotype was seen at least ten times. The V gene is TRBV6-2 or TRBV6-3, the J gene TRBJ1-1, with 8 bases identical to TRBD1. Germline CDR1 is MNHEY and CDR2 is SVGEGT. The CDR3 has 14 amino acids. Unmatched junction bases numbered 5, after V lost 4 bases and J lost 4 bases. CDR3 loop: CASSFDRGSTEAFF. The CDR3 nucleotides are TGTGCCAGCAGTTTTGACAGGGGTTCCACTGAAGCTTTCTTT.

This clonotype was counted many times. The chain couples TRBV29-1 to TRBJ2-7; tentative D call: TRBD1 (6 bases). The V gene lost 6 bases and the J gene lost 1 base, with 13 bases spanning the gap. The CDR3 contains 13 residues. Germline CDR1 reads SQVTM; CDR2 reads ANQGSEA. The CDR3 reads CSVSLGASYEQYF. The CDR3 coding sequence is TGCAGCGTCTCATTGGGGGCTTCCTACGAGCAGTACTTC.

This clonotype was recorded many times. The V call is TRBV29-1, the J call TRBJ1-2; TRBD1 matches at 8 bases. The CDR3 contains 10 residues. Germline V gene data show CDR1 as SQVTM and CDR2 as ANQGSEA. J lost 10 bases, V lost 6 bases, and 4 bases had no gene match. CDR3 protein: CSVDRGDYTF. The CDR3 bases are TGCAGCGTCGACAGGGGAGACTACACCTTC.

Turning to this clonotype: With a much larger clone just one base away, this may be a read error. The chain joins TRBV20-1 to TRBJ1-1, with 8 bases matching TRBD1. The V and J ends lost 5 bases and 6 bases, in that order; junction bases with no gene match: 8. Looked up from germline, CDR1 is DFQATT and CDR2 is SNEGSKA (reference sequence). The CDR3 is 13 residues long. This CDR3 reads CSARTGGNSEAFF. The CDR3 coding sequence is TGCAGTGCTCGAACAGGGGGAAACTCTGAAGCTTTCTTT.

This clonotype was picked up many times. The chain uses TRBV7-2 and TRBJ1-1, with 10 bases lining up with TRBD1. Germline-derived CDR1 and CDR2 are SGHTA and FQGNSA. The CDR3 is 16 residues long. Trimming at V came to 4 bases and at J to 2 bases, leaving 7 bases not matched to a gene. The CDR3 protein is CASSSAGTGVNTEAFF. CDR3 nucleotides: TGTGCCAGCAGCTCCGCCGGGACAGGGGTAAACACTGAAGCTTTCTTT.

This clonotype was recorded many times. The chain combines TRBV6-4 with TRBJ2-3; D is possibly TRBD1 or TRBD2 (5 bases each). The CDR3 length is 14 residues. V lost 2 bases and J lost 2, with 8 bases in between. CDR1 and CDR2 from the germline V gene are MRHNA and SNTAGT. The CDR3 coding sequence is TGTGCCAGCAGTGACGGGGGAGACACAGATACGCAGTATTTT. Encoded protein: CASSDGGDTDTQYF.

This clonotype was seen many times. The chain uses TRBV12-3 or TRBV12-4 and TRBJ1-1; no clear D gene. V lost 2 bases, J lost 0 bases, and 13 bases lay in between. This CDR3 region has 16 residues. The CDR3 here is CASSLRSGSMNTEAFF. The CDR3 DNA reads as TGTGCCAGCAGTTTAAGGTCGGGGAGCATGAACACTGAAGCTTTCTTT.

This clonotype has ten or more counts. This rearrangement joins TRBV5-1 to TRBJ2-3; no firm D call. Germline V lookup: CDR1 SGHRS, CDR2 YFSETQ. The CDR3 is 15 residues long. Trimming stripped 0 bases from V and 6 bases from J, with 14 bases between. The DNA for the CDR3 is TGCGCCAGCAGCTTGGGGCCAATCTCCACCGATACGCAGTATTTT. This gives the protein CASSLGPISTDTQYF. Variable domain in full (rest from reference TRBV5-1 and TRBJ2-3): KAGVTQTPRYLIKTRGQQVTLSCSPISGHRSVSWYQQTPGQGLQFLFEYFSETQRNKGNFPGRFSGRQFSNSRSEMNVSTLELGDSALYLCASSLGPISTDTQYFGPGTRLTVL.

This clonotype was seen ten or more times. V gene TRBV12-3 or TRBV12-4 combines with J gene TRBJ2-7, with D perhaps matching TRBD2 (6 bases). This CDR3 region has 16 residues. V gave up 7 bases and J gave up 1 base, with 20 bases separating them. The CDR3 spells CASTQTGTPRSYEQYV. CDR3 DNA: TGTGCCAGCACCCAGACCGGGACTCCGCGTTCCTACGAGCAGTACGTC.

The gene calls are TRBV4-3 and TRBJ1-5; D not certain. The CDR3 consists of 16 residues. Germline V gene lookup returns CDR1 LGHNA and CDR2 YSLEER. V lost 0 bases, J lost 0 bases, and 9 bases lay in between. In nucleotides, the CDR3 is TGCGCCAGCAGCCAAGATCACACCTCTAGCAATCAGCCCCAGCATTTT. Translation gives CASSQDHTSSNQPQHF.

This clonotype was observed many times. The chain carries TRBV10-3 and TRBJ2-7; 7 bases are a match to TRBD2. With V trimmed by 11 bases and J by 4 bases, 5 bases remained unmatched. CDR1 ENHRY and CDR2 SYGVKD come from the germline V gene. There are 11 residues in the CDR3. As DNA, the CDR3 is TGTGCCTCCGGGGAGGGTTACGAGCAGTACGTC. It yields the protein CASGEGYEQYV.

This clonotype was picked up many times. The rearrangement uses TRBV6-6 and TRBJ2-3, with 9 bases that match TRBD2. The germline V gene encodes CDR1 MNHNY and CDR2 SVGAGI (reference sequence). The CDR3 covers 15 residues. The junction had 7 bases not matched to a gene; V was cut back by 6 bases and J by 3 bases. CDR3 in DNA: TGTGCCAGCAGAGATAGCGGGGGAAATACAGATACGCAGTATTTT. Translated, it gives CASRDSGGNTDTQYF.

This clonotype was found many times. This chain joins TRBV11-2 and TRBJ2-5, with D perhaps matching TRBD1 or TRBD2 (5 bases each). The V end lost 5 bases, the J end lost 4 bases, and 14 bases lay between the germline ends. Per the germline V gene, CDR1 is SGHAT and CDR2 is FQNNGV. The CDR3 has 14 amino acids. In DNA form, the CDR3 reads TGTGCCAGCAGCCAAATCCGGGACGGAGAGACCCAGTACTTC. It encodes CASSQIRDGETQYF. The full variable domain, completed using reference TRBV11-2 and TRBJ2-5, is EAGVAQSPRYKIIEKRQSVAFWCNPISGHATLYWYQQILGQGPKLLIQFQNNGVVDDSQLPKDRFSAERLKGVDSTLKIQPAKLEDSAVYLCASSQIRDGETQYFGPGTRLLVL.

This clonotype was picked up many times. Written as DNA, the CDR3 is TGTGCCAGCAGCTTGGACAGCAACACACCCAGTGAGCAGTTCTTC. Protein product: CASSLDSNTPSEQFF. The chain joins TRBV7-2 to TRBJ2-1, with a tentative D call TRBD1 (6 bases). Trimming shortened V by 3 bases and J by 9 bases, and 18 bases separated the two germline ends. This CDR3 spans 15 amino acids. The germline V gene has CDR1 SGHTA and CDR2 FQGNSA.

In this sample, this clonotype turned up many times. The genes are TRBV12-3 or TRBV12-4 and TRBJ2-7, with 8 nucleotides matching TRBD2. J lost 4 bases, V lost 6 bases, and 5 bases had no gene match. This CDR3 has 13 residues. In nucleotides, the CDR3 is TGTGCCAGCAGGACCGGGGGGGCATACGAGCAGTACTTC. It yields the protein CASRTGGAYEQYF.

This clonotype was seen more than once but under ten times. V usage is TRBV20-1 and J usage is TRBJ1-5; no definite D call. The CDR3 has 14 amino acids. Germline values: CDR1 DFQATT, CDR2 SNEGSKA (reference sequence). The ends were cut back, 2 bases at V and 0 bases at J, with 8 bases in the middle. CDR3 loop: CSARLVGSNQPQHF. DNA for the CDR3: TGCAGTGCTAGATTAGTAGGTAGCAATCAGCCCCAGCATTTT.

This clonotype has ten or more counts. CDR3 in amino acids: CASSQEVLADTDTQYF. Here the CDR3 DNA reads TGTGCCAGCAGCCAAGAGGTCTTAGCGGATACAGATACGCAGTATTTT. J is TRBJ2-3 and V is TRBV4-2; maybe TRBD2 (6 bases). Germline V lookup: CDR1 LGHNA, CDR2 YNFKEQ. The length of the CDR3 is 16 residues. V was trimmed by 0 bases and J by 3 bases, leaving 13 bases between them.

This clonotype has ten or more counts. CDR3 loop: CASSLADWNTEAFF. DNA for the CDR3: TGTGCCAGCAGTTTAGCCGACTGGAATACTGAAGCTTTCTTT. The chain uses TRBV12-3 or TRBV12-4 and TRBJ1-1; unclear D gene. Between the trimmed V and J ends, which lost 0 bases and 5 bases, there was a span of 10 bases. The CDR3 sequence is 14 residues long.

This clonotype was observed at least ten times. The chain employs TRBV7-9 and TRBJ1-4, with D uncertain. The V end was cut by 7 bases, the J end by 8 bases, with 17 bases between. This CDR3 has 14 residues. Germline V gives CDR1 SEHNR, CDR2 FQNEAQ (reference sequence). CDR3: CASTQFKGGEKLFF. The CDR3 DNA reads TGTGCCAGCACCCAATTCAAAGGAGGGGAAAAACTGTTTTTT.

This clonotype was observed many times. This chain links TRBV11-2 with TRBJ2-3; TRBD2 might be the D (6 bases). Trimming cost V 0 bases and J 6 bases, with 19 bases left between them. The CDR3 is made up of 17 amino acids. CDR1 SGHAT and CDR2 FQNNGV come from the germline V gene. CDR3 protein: CASSLDFGLPQRDTQYF. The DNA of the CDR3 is TGTGCCAGCAGCTTAGATTTTGGACTACCCCAGCGGGATACGCAGTATTTT.

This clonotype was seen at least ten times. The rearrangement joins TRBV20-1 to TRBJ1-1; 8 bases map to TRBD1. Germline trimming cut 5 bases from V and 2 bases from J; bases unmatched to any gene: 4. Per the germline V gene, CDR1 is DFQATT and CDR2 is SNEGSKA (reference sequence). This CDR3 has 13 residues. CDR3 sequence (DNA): TGCAGTGCTCGAACAGGGGGAAACACTGAAGCTTTCTTT. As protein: CSARTGGNTEAFF.